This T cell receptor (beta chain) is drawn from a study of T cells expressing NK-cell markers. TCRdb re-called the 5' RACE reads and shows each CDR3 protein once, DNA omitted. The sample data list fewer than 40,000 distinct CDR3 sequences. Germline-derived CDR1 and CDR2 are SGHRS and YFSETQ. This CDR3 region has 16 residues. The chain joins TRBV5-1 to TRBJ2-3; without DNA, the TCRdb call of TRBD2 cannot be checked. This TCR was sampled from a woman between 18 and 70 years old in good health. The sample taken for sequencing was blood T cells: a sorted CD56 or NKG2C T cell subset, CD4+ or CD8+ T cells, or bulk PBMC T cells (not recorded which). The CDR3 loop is CASSARLAGSTDTQYF.